This T cell receptor beta chain was captured by sequencing in a study of T cell responses to AZD1222 COVID-19 vaccine. The protocol was immunoSEQ multiplex PCR, while the TCRdb copy is restricted to in-frame clones and leaves out a portion. This table has roughly 170,000 clones, under 95% appearing once. The sequence was obtained from an adult who received the AZD1222 COVID-19 vaccine. The source material was peripheral blood, sampled 28 days after the second AZD1222 dose.

The CDR3 sequence: CASSRYGGMDSLSGNTIYF. CDR3 nucleotides: TGTGCCAGCAGTCGCTACGGTGGCATGGACAGCCTCTCTGGAAACACCATATATTTT. The chain has TRBV6-6 and TRBJ1-3, with a weak D call TRBD1 (6 bases). The CDR3 is 19 amino acids. The germline V gene encodes CDR1 MNHNY and CDR2 SVGAGI (reference sequence). V lost 5 bases and J 0 bases, leaving 23 bases between the germline ends.